The present T cell receptor (beta chain) was sequenced within a study of regulatory dendritic cells for organ transplantation (dated by TCRdb to the late 2010s). In terms of the full investigation: The TCRbeta repertoires of sorted naive and memory CD4+ and CD8+ T cells were sequenced before and after allostimulation with regulatory or mature dendritic cells.

Trimmed from V: 2 bases; trimmed from J: 2 bases; junction bases lacking a gene match: 6. The germline V gene (reference sequence) sets CDR1 to LNHDA and CDR2 to SQIVND. The CDR3 numbers 16 residues from cysteine through phenylalanine. The entry retains the CDR3 DNA only, 48 bases that are in frame from base 1. About this clone: Its binding antigen is unknown. Base qualities are missing; no much larger clone stands one base away.

TCRbeta CDR3 regions were amplified by multiplexed two-step PCR using Vbeta-specific forward primers and Jbeta-specific reverse primers. The TCRbeta libraries were sequenced on an Illumina instrument via the immunoSEQ service. From the authors' description of their analysis: V, D and J genes were assigned using IMGT annotation, and counts were corrected for multiplex PCR bias using synthetic CDR3 analogues. Repertoire clonality was computed in the immunoSEQ Analyzer as one minus normalized Shannon entropy. Clonal expansion was defined by Fisher's exact test with Benjamini-Hochberg false discovery rate control, using two-tailed P<0.01. TCRdb re-hosts the immuneACCESS table, in-frame sequences only. Its copies lack some clones; in the studies checked, an unresolved V gene accounts for under half of them, and the cause for the rest is not known. D and trimming were read from the DNA, whereas the V and J calls and clone size are those reported in that table. The sample yields about 38,000 clones; about nine tenths were counted once. The ten most abundant clones make up over 0.09% of the sample.

The research as a whole found: Only a couple of subjects were sequenced, and the authors noted considerable between-individual heterogeneity in the alloreactive memory CD8+ T cell pool. Among the resting subsets, the most alloreactive TCR clonotypes were found in memory CD8+ T cells. The repertoires of naive CD4+ and CD8+ T cells were highly diverse, while memory cell repertoires were less diverse, with memory CD8+ cells being the most oligoclonal. Allostimulation expanded memory CD8+ clones in both subjects, but regulatory dendritic cells appeared to induce more limited expansion than mature dendritic cells.

FACS was used to sort naive T cells as CD45RA+ cells and memory T cells as CD45RO+ CD4+ or CD8+ cells. Two healthy control subjects provided the T cells used for TCR sequencing. Unstimulated sorted T cell subsets were used as baseline controls for the mixed lymphocyte reactions. Genomic DNA was extracted with the Qiagen DNeasy Blood & Tissue Kit. The rearranged segments are TRBV19 and TRBJ1-2, and 9 junction bases match TRBD1. The TCR comes from a human donor in good health. The sequenced sample was naive CD8+ T cells from blood. What the cell subset or site label conveys for this sample: CD45RA+ naive T cells. The sequenced DNA: TGTGCCAGTAGTATAAGTTGGACAGGGGACAACTATGGCTACACCTTC. It specifies CASSISWTGDNYGYTF.